The clone carrying this TCR beta chain has only one observation. Sequencing used immunoSEQ multiplex PCR; TCRdb keeps in-frame clones, though not all of them. This table holds roughly 100,000 clones, around nine tenths found once. Trimming stripped 6 bases from V and 1 base from J, with 12 bases between. The CDR3 has 14 amino acids. Germline CDR1 reads LNHDA; CDR2 reads SQIVND (reference sequence). The sample comes from a study of T cell responses to AZD1222 COVID-19 vaccine. The source material was peripheral blood, sampled 28 days after the second dose of the MenACWY control vaccine. The receptor was derived from an adult who received the MenACWY meningococcal vaccine as a control. The chain combines TRBV19 with TRBJ1-1; D is perhaps TRBD1 (6 bases). CDR3 region: CASRPTGGNTEAFF. DNA for the CDR3: TGTGCCAGTAGGCCGACAGGCGGGAACACTGAAGCTTTCTTT. The whole variable domain, filled in from reference TRBV19 and TRBJ1-1, reads DGGITQSPKYLFRKEGQNVTLSCEQNLNHDAMYWYRQDPGQGLRLIYYSQIVNDFQKGDIAEGYSVSREKKESFPLTVTSAQKNPTAFYLCASRPTGGNTEAFFGQGTRLTVV.